A single sample gave rise to the 22 T cell receptor beta chains below, sequenced in a study of cytomegalovirus exposure and HLA in healthy donors. PCR amplification relied on 60 Vbeta primers (plus 13 Jbeta primers). TCRdb's table, derived via immunoSEQ multiplex PCR, lists solely in-frame clones and lacks some. This table holds around 210,000 clones, around 75% found once. Sequenced input: PBMCs. All receptors come from a male donor in good health and CMV-seropositive.

Only a few counts were recorded for this clone. The genes are TRBV12-5 and TRBJ2-1, with D perhaps matching TRBD1 (6 bases). Germline CDR1 and CDR2: LGHNT and FRNRAP. There are 12 residues in the CDR3. V lost 7 bases and J lost 9, with 13 bases in between. CDR3 residues: CASAKQGGEQFF. CDR3 bases: TGTGCTAGTGCCAAACAGGGTGGTGAGCAGTTCTTC.

This chain connects TRBV5-1 to TRBJ2-1; the match to TRBD2 covers 10 bases. Germline CDR1 is SGHRS and CDR2 is YFSETQ. V trimming: 0 bases; J trimming: 8 bases; junction bases outside the gene matches: 5. The CDR3 has 15 amino acids. The CDR3 loop reads CASSLGAGGPDEQFF. CDR3 nucleotide sequence: TGCGCCAGCAGCTTGGGAGCGGGGGGGCCAGATGAGCAGTTCTTC.

This clone was observed once. This rearrangement joins TRBV6-5 to TRBJ2-1; D is undetermined. This CDR3 has 13 residues. The V end was cut by 0 bases, the J end by 6 bases, with 6 bases between. Germline loops: CDR1 MNHEY, CDR2 SVGAGI. The CDR3 region is CASSYSQSNEQFF. The CDR3 DNA sequence: TGTGCCAGCAGTTACTCACAGTCCAATGAGCAGTTCTTC.

This chain joins TRBV9 and TRBJ2-7; TRBD2 matches at 12 bases. This CDR3 region has 16 residues. The ends lost 4 bases at V and 4 bases at J; junction bases unmatched: 9. CDR1 and CDR2 (germline): SGDLS, YYNGEE. CDR3 in amino acids: CASSPLTSGRVYEQYF. In DNA form, the CDR3 reads TGTGCCAGCAGCCCCTTGACTAGCGGGAGAGTATACGAGCAGTACTTC. Together with reference TRBV9 and TRBJ2-7, the CDR3 gives the full variable domain: DSGVTQTPKHLITATGQRVTLRCSPRSGDLSVYWYQQSLDQGLQFLIQYYNGEERAKGNILERFSAQQFPDLHSELNLSSLELGDSALYFCASSPLTSGRVYEQYFGPGTRLTVT.

J is TRBJ2-1 and V is TRBV9; 10 bases map to TRBD2. The V segment lost 3 bases and the J segment 2 bases; nucleotides outside the gene matches: 8. This CDR3 region has 17 residues. CDR1 and CDR2 (germline): SGDLS, YYNGEE. CDR3 residues: CASSGPWGTSAYNEQFF. DNA of the CDR3: TGTGCCAGCAGCGGACCGTGGGGGACTAGCGCCTACAATGAGCAGTTCTTC.

The chain recombines TRBV6-5 with TRBJ1-2; a possible D gene is TRBD1 (5 bases). Germline V gene data show CDR1 as MNHEY and CDR2 as SVGAGI. The CDR3 sequence is 15 residues long. V dropped 5 bases and J dropped 1 base, with 14 bases sitting between them. CDR3 region: CASSRKGTVNYGYTF. CDR3 in DNA: TGTGCCAGCAGTCGGAAGGGGACTGTTAACTATGGCTACACCTTC.

The CDR3 spells CTSSSREGREETQYF. The CDR3 DNA is TGCACCAGCAGCTCCCGGGAGGGCCGGGAAGAGACCCAGTACTTC. This chain connects TRBV1 to TRBJ2-5; the table calls TRBD2, which could not be checked here. TRBV1 is termed a pseudogene. This CDR3 has 15 amino acids.

The chain uses TRBV4-1 and TRBJ2-7; 8 bases fit TRBD1. CDR3 length: 14 residues. Trimming took 4 bases from V and 2 from J; bases not matched to a gene: 4. CDR1 MGHRA and CDR2 YSYEKL come from the germline V gene. The CDR3 spells CASSPRQGTYEQYF. In DNA form, the CDR3 reads TGCGCCAGCAGCCCCCGACAGGGGACCTACGAGCAGTACTTC.

The chain has TRBV7-8 and TRBJ2-5; perhaps TRBD1 as D (5 bases). Between the trimmed V and J ends, which lost 7 bases and 1 base, there was a span of 13 bases. The CDR3 consists of 14 residues. Germline lookup yields CDR1 SGHVS and CDR2 FQNEAQ. The CDR3 DNA reads as TGTGCCAGCACTCAAATTAGGGGCCAAGAGACCCAGTACTTC. Translated, it gives CASTQIRGQETQYF. Filled out from reference TRBV7-8 and TRBJ2-5, the complete variable domain reads GAGVSQSPRYKVAKRGQDVALRCDPISGHVSLFWYQQALGQGPEFLTYFQNEAQLDKSGLPSDRFFAERPEGSVSTLKIQRTQQEDSAVYLCASTQIRGQETQYFGPGTRLLVL.

This clone was found a few times. The chain combines TRBV30 with TRBJ2-5; 7 positions match TRBD1. The CDR3 has 13 amino acids. The germline V gene encodes CDR1 GTSNPN and CDR2 SVGIG (reference sequence). V lost 5 bases, J lost 1 base, and 4 bases stayed unmatched. For the CDR3, the DNA is TGTGCCTGGGGGGGACAGATCCAAGAGACCCAGTACTTC. It yields the protein CAWGGQIQETQYF.

Comments on this clone: Other nucleotide sequences in the sample specify the same CDR3. The J gene is TRBJ2-7, the V gene TRBV6-5, with TRBD1 identical over 9 bases. Trimming cost V 0 bases and J 2 bases; bases outside gene matches: 2. The CDR3 is 15 residues long. Germline V CDR1 and CDR2: MNHEY, SVGAGI. Written as DNA, the CDR3 is TGTGCCAGCAGTTACTCGGGACAGGGTACCTACGAGCAGTACTTC. This translates into CASSYSGQGTYEQYF.

The rearrangement joins TRBV9 to TRBJ2-2; D gene unclear. The germline V and J ends were trimmed by 5 bases and 6 bases, with 11 bases remaining between them. Germline V CDR1 and CDR2: SGDLS, YYNGEE. The CDR3 extends over 13 amino acids. CDR3 DNA sequence: TGTGCCAGCAGTCTCAACATGGCCGGGGAGCTGTTTTTT. Its protein is CASSLNMAGELFF.

The chain is built from TRBV6-4 and TRBJ2-1, with 11 bases matching TRBD2. This CDR3 has 16 amino acids. Germline CDR1 reads MRHNA; CDR2 reads SNTAGT. The V gene end was trimmed by 3 bases and the J gene end by 4 bases; junction bases not matched to a gene: 5. This CDR3 reads CASSDPPSGGYNEQFF. In DNA form, the CDR3 reads TGTGCCAGCAGTGATCCGCCTAGCGGGGGGTACAATGAGCAGTTCTTC.

The rearrangement uses TRBV6-1 and TRBJ2-1, with 10 bases matching TRBD2. The CDR3 runs 15 residues. The germline gives CDR1 MNHNS, CDR2 SASEGT. V trimming: 4 bases; J trimming: 2 bases; junction bases outside the gene matches: 2. The CDR3 coding sequence is TGTGCCAGCAGTGGTAGCGGGGGGACCTACAATGAGCAGTTCTTC. Its translation: CASSGSGGTYNEQFF.

The J gene is TRBJ2-3, the V gene TRBV5-6; 7 bases are shared with TRBD2. Germline CDR1 reads SGHDT; CDR2 reads YYEEEE. The CDR3 runs 16 residues. J gave up 0 bases and V 1 base, and 5 bases lay outside the gene matches. CDR3 sequence (DNA): TGTGCCAGCAGCTTGAGGGGCGGGAGAAGCACAGATACGCAGTATTTT. This gives the protein CASSLRGGRSTDTQYF.

This clone was found a few times. The rearrangement uses TRBV5-4 and TRBJ2-3; the match to TRBD2 covers 7 bases. CDR3 length: 14 amino acids. CDR1 is SGHNT and CDR2 is YYREEE in the germline V gene (reference sequence). V trimming: 5 bases; J trimming: 1 base; junction bases outside the gene matches: 4. This CDR3 is CASSYTSGTDTQYF. CDR3 sequence (DNA): TGTGCCAGCAGTTATACTAGCGGCACAGATACGCAGTATTTT.

The chain couples TRBV19 to TRBJ2-1, with 9 bases lining up with TRBD2. CDR3 length equals 15 residues. The V segment lost 2 bases and the J segment 7 bases; nucleotides outside the gene matches: 6. Germline V lookup: CDR1 LNHDA, CDR2 SQIVND (reference sequence). The DNA of the CDR3 is TGTGCCAGTAGTATAACTAGCGGGCTTTATAATGAGCAGTTCTTC. Translating it yields CASSITSGLYNEQFF.

V usage is TRBV27 and J usage is TRBJ2-5, with TRBD1 matching over 7 bases. CDR1 is MNHEY, CDR2 SMNVEV, per germline (reference sequence). The length of the CDR3 is 13 residues. Germline trimming cut 6 bases from V and 2 bases from J; bases unmatched to any gene: 3. CDR3 sequence: CASSSGQQETQYF. The CDR3 region has the DNA TGTGCCAGCAGCTCGGGACAGCAAGAGACCCAGTACTTC.

This clone was seen a few times. This chain uses TRBV27 with TRBJ1-2; D not certain. CDR1 is MNHEY, CDR2 SMNVEV, per germline (reference sequence). The CDR3 spans 13 residues. Trimming pared 3 bases from V and 8 bases from J, leaving 13 bases between. The CDR3 loop is CASSFREASGYTF. CDR3 in DNA: TGTGCCAGCAGTTTCCGGGAGGCGAGCGGCTACACCTTC.

V is TRBV4-2 and J is TRBJ2-7; tentatively, D is TRBD1 (6 bases). The V end was cut by 2 bases, the J end by 1 base, with 15 bases between. CDR1 and CDR2 (germline): LGHNA, YNFKEQ. The CDR3 extends over 16 amino acids. The CDR3 nucleotides read TGTGCCAGCAGCCAACCACAAGGGGGTGGGTCCTACGAGCAGTACTTC. Its protein is CASSQPQGGGSYEQYF.

The chain recombines TRBV2 with TRBJ2-1, with 8 bases that match TRBD1. Germline V CDR1 and CDR2: SNHLY, FYNNEI. V was clipped by 4 bases and J by 6 bases; unmatched bases: 8. The CDR3 loop spans 15 amino acids. In nucleotides, the CDR3 is TGTGCCAGCAGTGCCAGGGGGCAGAGGGGCAATGAGCAGTTCTTC. Translating it yields CASSARGQRGNEQFF. Together with reference TRBV2 and TRBJ2-1, the CDR3 gives the full variable domain: EPEVTQTPSHQVTQMGQEVILRCVPISNHLYFYWYRQILGQKVEFLVSFYNNEISEKSEIFDDQFSVERPDGSNFTLKIRSTKLEDSAMYFCASSARGQRGNEQFFGPGTRLTVL.

This clone was picked up one time. The chain uses TRBV18 and TRBJ2-7; a possible D gene is TRBD2 (5 bases). Trimming stripped 6 bases from V and 5 bases from J, with 14 bases between. Germline CDR1 and CDR2: KGHSH and LQKENI. The length of the CDR3 is 13 residues. CDR3 DNA: TGTGCCAGCTCTCTTCCCGGAGGTAACGAGCAGTACTTC. Translation: CASSLPGGNEQYF.